The 25 T cell receptor beta chains below all came from one sample that was sequenced in a study of blood T cell repertoires in COVID-19. TCRdb keeps only in-frame clones here, not all; method: immunoSEQ multiplex PCR. Among approximately 58,000 clones listed, 80% to 95% were seen once. Sequencing was carried out using peripheral blood. These TCRs come from a woman aged 80 or over with active COVID-19.

V gene TRBV11-2 combines with J gene TRBJ2-7, with D possibly TRBD2 on 6 matching bases. The V and J ends lost 5 bases and 4 bases respectively, with 21 bases between them. Per germline, CDR1 SGHAT and CDR2 FQNNGV. CDR3 length equals 16 residues. The CDR3 protein is CASSPRTETSLYEQYF. CDR3 nucleotide sequence: TGTGCCAGCAGCCCCCGGACGGAGACTAGTTTATACGAGCAGTACTTC.

The genes are TRBV7-9 and TRBJ1-2, with D perhaps matching TRBD1 (5 bases). Trimming took 7 bases from V and 3 from J, leaving 15 bases between them. CDR1 is SEHNR, CDR2 FQNEAQ, per germline (reference sequence). The CDR3 contains 14 residues. Written as DNA, the CDR3 is TGTGCCAGCACAGTGGGGCCCGAGGACTATGGCTACACCTTC. This translates into CASTVGPEDYGYTF.

J is TRBJ2-1 and V is TRBV6-6; 7 bases are a match to TRBD1. Germline V CDR1 and CDR2: MNHNY, SVGAGI (reference sequence). The CDR3 has 15 residues. J gave up 3 bases and V 4 bases, and 6 bases lay outside the gene matches. In DNA, the CDR3 is TGTGCCAGCAGTTCTGTGGGACAGAGCTACAATGAGCAGTTCTTC. Translation: CASSSVGQSYNEQFF.

This clone appeared once. The genes are TRBV10-2 and TRBJ2-1, with 8 bases lining up with TRBD1. Germline V lookup: CDR1 WSHSY, CDR2 SAAADI. The junction had 18 bases not matched to a gene; V was cut back by 5 bases and J by 12 bases. The CDR3 covers 16 residues. CDR3 coding DNA: TGCGCCAGCAGTCTGGACAGGGCCCGATCCTCTGAACGGCAGTTCTTC. Translated, it gives CASSLDRARSSERQFF.

The rearrangement uses TRBV4-2 and TRBJ2-5, with 9 bases lining up with TRBD1. Trimming removed 1 base from V and 5 bases from J; junction bases left unmatched: 5. Germline V gene lookup returns CDR1 LGHNA and CDR2 YNFKEQ. This CDR3 spans 15 amino acids. The CDR3, as DNA: TGTGCCAGCAGCCAAGCTGGACAGGGGACGGAGACCCAGTACTTC. Its protein product is CASSQAGQGTETQYF.

The gene calls are TRBV12-3 or TRBV12-4 and TRBJ2-7; D is uncertain. CDR3 size: 13 residues. V lost 0 bases, J lost 3 bases, and 6 bases lay in between. The DNA of the CDR3 is TGTGCCAGCAGTTTAGCGGGCAGCTACGAGCAGTACTTC. Translated, it gives CASSLAGSYEQYF.

Only a few counts were recorded for this clone. The J gene is TRBJ2-7, the V gene TRBV28; 13 positions agree with TRBD2. With V trimmed by 5 bases and J by 4 bases, 14 bases remained unmatched. This CDR3 comprises 18 residues. Germline V gene sequence: CDR1 MDHEN, CDR2 SYDVKM. CDR3 DNA: TGTGCCAGCAGTCGAAATCCCAGGGGGACTAGCGGGACTTACGAGCAGTACTTC. This codes for CASSRNPRGTSGTYEQYF.

Concerning this clone: The sample contains more than one DNA sequence encoding this CDR3. The gene calls are TRBV5-1 and TRBJ2-5; 8 bases are a match to TRBD1. Germline V gives CDR1 SGHRS, CDR2 YFSETQ. The CDR3 totals 14 residues. V lost 4 bases to trimming and J lost 5 bases; unmatched junction nucleotides: 7. In DNA form, the CDR3 reads TGCGCCAGCAGCCCAGGACAGGGCGGGGAGACCCAGTACTTC. This sequence encodes CASSPGQGGETQYF.

This clone was observed a handful of times. The chain is built from TRBV5-4 and TRBJ1-5; D remains unclear. Germline V gene sequence: CDR1 SGHNT, CDR2 YYREEE (reference sequence). The ends were cut back, 0 bases at V and 3 bases at J, with 10 bases in the middle. The CDR3 is 15 amino acids. This chain's CDR3 is CASSLGAGFNQPQHF. The CDR3 DNA follows: TGTGCCAGCAGCTTGGGAGCGGGGTTCAATCAGCCCCAGCATTTT.

The V and J genes are TRBV10-3 and TRBJ2-3; D is unresolved. Trimming pared 0 bases from V and 5 bases from J, leaving 9 bases between. The CDR3 covers 14 residues. Germline CDR1 is ENHRY and CDR2 is SYGVKD. The CDR3 coding sequence is TGTGCCATCAGTGAGTCTGGTGCGGTAGATACGCAGTATTTT. This sequence encodes CAISESGAVDTQYF.

A single count supports this clone. V and J are TRBV7-9 and TRBJ1-2, with TRBD1 matching over 7 bases. V shed 2 bases, J shed 4 bases, and the junction held 7 bases outside the gene matches. CDR1 and CDR2 from the germline V gene are SEHNR and FQNEAQ (reference sequence). The CDR3 spans 15 residues. CDR3 bases: TGTGCCAGCAGCTTACTCGGACAGGAACCCTATGGCTACACCTTC. Its translation is CASSLLGQEPYGYTF.

J is TRBJ2-4 and V is TRBV28, with D possibly matching TRBD1 (7 bases). V was pared by 5 bases and J by 1 base, with 18 bases between. CDR1 is MDHEN, CDR2 SYDVKM, per germline. The CDR3 runs to 17 residues. The CDR3 sequence: CASSPIGTAGAKNIQYF. For the CDR3, the DNA is TGTGCCAGCAGTCCAATTGGGACAGCGGGTGCCAAAAACATTCAGTACTTC.

The chain couples TRBV2 to TRBJ2-5, with D perhaps matching TRBD1 (6 bases). The CDR3 covers 13 residues. Trimming took 1 base from V and 4 from J, leaving 7 bases between them. Germline-derived CDR1 and CDR2 are SNHLY and FYNNEI. CDR3 DNA sequence: TGTGCCAGCAGTGAAGTAGGGGGAGAGACCCAGTACTTC. It translates to CASSEVGGETQYF.

This chain connects TRBV5-6 to TRBJ1-1; tentatively, D is TRBD1 (5 bases). V was trimmed by 3 bases and J by 1 base, leaving 10 bases between them. The germline CDR1 and CDR2 sequences are SGHDT and YYEEEE. This CDR3 has 14 residues. The CDR3 reads CASSSDTWNTEAFF. The CDR3 nucleotides are TGTGCCAGCAGCTCGGACACTTGGAACACTGAAGCTTTCTTT.

CDR3 bases: TGCGCCAGCAGCTTGGGGGTGGTGGGACTCGAGCAGTTCTTC. Translated: CASSLGVVGLEQFF. The V gene is TRBV5-1, the J gene TRBJ2-1; D is possibly TRBD2 (6 bases). This CDR3 spans 14 amino acids. Trimming removed 0 bases from V and 10 bases from J, with 14 bases in between. The germline V gene encodes CDR1 SGHRS and CDR2 YFSETQ. Full variable domain (remainder filled in from reference TRBV5-1 and TRBJ2-1): KAGVTQTPRYLIKTRGQQVTLSCSPISGHRSVSWYQQTPGQGLQFLFEYFSETQRNKGNFPGRFSGRQFSNSRSEMNVSTLELGDSALYLCASSLGVVGLEQFFGPGTRLTVL.

The V call is TRBV4-1, the J call TRBJ1-2; TRBD1 agrees at 9 bases. Trimming at V came to 5 bases and at J to 6 bases, leaving 7 bases not matched to a gene. Per germline, CDR1 MGHRA and CDR2 YSYEKL. This CDR3 is built from 14 residues. This CDR3 is CASSSDRGGDGYTF. The DNA for the CDR3 is TGCGCCAGCAGCTCAGACAGGGGGGGCGATGGCTACACCTTC.

The chain has TRBV28 and TRBJ2-5; 7 bases are a match to TRBD2. The CDR3 totals 14 residues. The germline CDR1 and CDR2 sequences are MDHEN and SYDVKM. Losses at the gene ends were 2 bases for V and 4 bases for J; bases not matched to a gene: 4. The chain's CDR3 is CASSLEGGTETQYF. In DNA, the CDR3 is TGTGCCAGCAGTTTAGAGGGAGGGACAGAGACCCAGTACTTC.

This chain links TRBV29-1 with TRBJ2-4; tentative D call: TRBD2 (5 bases). From germline, CDR1 is SQVTM and CDR2 ANQGSEA. V dropped 0 bases and J dropped 0 bases, with 18 bases sitting between them. CDR3 size: 18 residues. The CDR3 here is CSVEDRSGMTLAKNIQYF. As DNA, the CDR3 is TGCAGCGTTGAAGATAGGTCGGGGATGACTTTAGCCAAAAACATTCAGTACTTC.

This sequence joins TRBV12-2 and TRBJ2-3; TRBD2 was called by the table and not checked on the DNA. TRBV12-2 is a pseudogene locus. This CDR3 has 15 amino acids. The CDR3 is CASPGGGGITDTQYF. The CDR3 DNA sequence: TGTGCAAGTCCCGGAGGGGGGGGCATCACAGATACGCAGTATTTT.

Concerning this clone itself: A junction boundary mismatches the germline segment, possibly from a read error. V is TRBV19 and J is TRBJ1-1; D remains ambiguous. The CDR3 has 13 residues. Germline CDR1 reads LNHDA; CDR2 reads SQIVND (reference sequence). The CDR3 sequence is CASSIELNTEAFF. The CDR3 bases are TGTGCCAGTAGCATAGAGCTAAACACTGAAGCTTTCTTT.

The chain recombines TRBV2 with TRBJ2-2, with D possibly matching TRBD2 (5 bases). The germline V gene encodes CDR1 SNHLY and CDR2 FYNNEI. Trimming shortened V by 6 bases and J by 3 bases, and 11 bases separated the two germline ends. This CDR3 is 14 amino acids long. The CDR3 DNA sequence: TGTGCCAGCAGACAGATCGGGGACACCGGGGAGCTGTTTTTT. Translated: CASRQIGDTGELFF.

The rearrangement uses TRBV19 and TRBJ2-7; 9 bases line up with TRBD2. CDR1 is LNHDA, CDR2 SQIVND, per germline (reference sequence). The J segment lost 5 bases and the V segment lost 5 bases, leaving 19 bases of the junction unmatched. The CDR3 length is 18 residues. Written as DNA, the CDR3 is TGTGCCAGTAGTCCCCGCTGTGGGCGGGGGGGAGGGAGCGACGAGCAGTACGTC. It is translated as CASSPRCGRGGGSDEQYV.

The chain combines TRBV7-2 with TRBJ1-4; tentative D call: TRBD1 (5 bases). V was cut by 1 base and J by 8 bases, with 14 bases left in between. In germline, CDR1 is SGHTA, CDR2 FQGNSA. This CDR3 is 15 amino acids long. CDR3: CASSLGGEGSEKLFF. DNA for the CDR3: TGTGCCAGCAGCTTAGGAGGGGAGGGTTCGGAAAAACTGTTTTTT.

This chain connects TRBV14 to TRBJ2-3; 7 nucleotides line up with TRBD2. Germline V gene data show CDR1 as SGHDN and CDR2 as FVKESK. This CDR3 spans 16 amino acids. Trimming cost V 0 bases and J 0 bases; bases outside gene matches: 3. CDR3 in DNA: TGTGCCAGCAGCCAAGACTCGGGACTAAGCACAGATACGCAGTATTTT. Encoded protein: CASSQDSGLSTDTQYF.

The rearrangement links TRBV7-2 to TRBJ1-3, with a weak D call TRBD1 (5 bases). Per the germline V gene, CDR1 is SGHTA and CDR2 is FQGNSA. The germline V and J ends were trimmed by 6 bases and 7 bases, with 16 bases remaining between them. CDR3 length: 14 residues. The CDR3 protein is CASSRDSFSNTIYF. The CDR3, as DNA: TGTGCCAGCAGTCGTGACAGCTTCTCTAACACCATATATTTT.